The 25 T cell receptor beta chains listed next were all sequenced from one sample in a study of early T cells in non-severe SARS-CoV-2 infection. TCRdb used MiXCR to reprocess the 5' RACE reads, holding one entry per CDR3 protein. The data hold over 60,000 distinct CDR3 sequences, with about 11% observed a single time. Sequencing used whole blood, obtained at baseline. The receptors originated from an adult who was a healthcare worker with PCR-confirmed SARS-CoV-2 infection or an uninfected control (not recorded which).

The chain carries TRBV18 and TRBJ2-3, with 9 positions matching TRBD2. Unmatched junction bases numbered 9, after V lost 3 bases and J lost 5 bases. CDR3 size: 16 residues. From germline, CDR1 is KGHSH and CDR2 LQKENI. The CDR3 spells CASSPLGSGGKDTQYF. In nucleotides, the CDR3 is TGTGCCAGCTCACCTCTGGGTAGCGGGGGAAAAGATACGCAGTATTTT.

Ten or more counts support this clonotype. In DNA form, the CDR3 reads TGTGCCAGCAGCTTATCGGACAGGGCTTCCTACGAGCAGTACTTC. Amino acids: CASSLSDRASYEQYF. V is TRBV7-9 and J is TRBJ2-7; 8 bases line up with TRBD1. J lost 1 base, V lost 2 bases, and 4 bases had no gene match. The CDR3 extends over 15 amino acids. Germline V gives CDR1 SEHNR, CDR2 FQNEAQ (reference sequence).

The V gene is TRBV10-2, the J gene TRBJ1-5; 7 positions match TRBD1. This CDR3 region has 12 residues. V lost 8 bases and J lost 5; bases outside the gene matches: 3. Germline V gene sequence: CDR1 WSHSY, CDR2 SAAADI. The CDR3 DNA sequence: TGCGCCAGCTCCACAGGGGATCAGCCCCAGCATTTT. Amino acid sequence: CASSTGDQPQHF.

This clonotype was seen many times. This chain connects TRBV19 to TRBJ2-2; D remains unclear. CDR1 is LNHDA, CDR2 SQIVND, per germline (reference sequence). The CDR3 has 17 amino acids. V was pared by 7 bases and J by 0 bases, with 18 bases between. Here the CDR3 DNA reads TGTGCCAGTAAGGCCCTGGGTGTTGGGCCGAACACCGGGGAGCTGTTTTTT. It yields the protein CASKALGVGPNTGELFF. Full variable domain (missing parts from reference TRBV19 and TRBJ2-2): DGGITQSPKYLFRKEGQNVTLSCEQNLNHDAMYWYRQDPGQGLRLIYYSQIVNDFQKGDIAEGYSVSREKKESFPLTVTSAQKNPTAFYLCASKALGVGPNTGELFFGEGSRLTVL.

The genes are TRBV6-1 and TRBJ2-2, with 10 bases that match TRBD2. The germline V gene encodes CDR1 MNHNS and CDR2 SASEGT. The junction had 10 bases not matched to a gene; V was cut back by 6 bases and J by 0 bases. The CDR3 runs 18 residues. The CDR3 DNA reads TGTGCCAGCAGCCGATTACTAGCGGGGATAGCGAACACCGGGGAGCTGTTTTTT. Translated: CASSRLLAGIANTGELFF.

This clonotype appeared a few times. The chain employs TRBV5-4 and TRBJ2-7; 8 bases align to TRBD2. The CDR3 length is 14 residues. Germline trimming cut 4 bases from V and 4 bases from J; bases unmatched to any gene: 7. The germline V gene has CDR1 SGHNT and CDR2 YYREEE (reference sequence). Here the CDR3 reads CASSPGGTPYEQYF. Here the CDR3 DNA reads TGTGCCAGCAGCCCGGGGGGGACTCCTTACGAGCAGTACTTC.

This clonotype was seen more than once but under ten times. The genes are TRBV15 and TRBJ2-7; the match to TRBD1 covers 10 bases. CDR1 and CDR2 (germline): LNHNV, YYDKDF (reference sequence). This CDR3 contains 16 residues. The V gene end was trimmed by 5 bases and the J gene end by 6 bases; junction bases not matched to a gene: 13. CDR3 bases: TGTGCCACCAGCCCCGAGGGGGGACAGGGGTTTGTCGAGCAGTACTTC. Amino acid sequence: CATSPEGGQGFVEQYF.

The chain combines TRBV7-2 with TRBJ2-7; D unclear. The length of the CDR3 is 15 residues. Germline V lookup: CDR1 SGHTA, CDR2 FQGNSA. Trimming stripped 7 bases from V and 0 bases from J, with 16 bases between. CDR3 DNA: TGTGCCAGCATCAAAGACTGGGCCAGCTCCTACGAGCAGTACTTC. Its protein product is CASIKDWASSYEQYF.

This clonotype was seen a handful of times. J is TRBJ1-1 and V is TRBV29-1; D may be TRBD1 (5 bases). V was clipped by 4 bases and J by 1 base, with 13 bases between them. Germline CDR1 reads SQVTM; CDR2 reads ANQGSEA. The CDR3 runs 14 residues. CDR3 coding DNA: TGCAGCGTTGGGGTCCGTCAGGGGAACACTGAAGCTTTCTTT. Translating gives CSVGVRQGNTEAFF.

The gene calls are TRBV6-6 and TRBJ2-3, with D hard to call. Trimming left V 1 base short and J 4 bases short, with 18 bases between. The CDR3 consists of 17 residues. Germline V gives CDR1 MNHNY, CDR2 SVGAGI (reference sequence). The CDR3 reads CASSYFARPDQADTQYF. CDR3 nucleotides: TGTGCCAGCAGTTACTTTGCGAGACCGGACCAGGCAGATACGCAGTATTTT.

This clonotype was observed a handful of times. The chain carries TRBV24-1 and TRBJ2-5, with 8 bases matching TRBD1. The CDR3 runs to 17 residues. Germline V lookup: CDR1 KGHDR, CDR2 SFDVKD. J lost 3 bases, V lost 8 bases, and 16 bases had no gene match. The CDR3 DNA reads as TGTGCCACCACCAACCAGATAAGGGACAGGAGGGAAGAGACCCAGTACTTC. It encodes CATTNQIRDRREETQYF.

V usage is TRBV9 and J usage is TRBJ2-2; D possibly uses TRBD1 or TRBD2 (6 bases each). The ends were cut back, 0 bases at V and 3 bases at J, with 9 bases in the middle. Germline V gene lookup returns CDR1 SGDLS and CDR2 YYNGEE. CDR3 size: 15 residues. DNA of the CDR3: TGTGCCAGCAGCGTAGCGGGGGCCTACACCGGGGAGCTGTTTTTT. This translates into CASSVAGAYTGELFF.

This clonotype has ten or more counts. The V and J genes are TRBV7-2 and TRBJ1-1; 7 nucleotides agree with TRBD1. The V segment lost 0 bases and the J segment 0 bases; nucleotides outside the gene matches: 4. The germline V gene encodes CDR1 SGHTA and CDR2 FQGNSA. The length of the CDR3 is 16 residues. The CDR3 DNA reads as TGTGCCAGCAGCTTAGCCCGGACAGGACTGAACACTGAAGCTTTCTTT. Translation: CASSLARTGLNTEAFF. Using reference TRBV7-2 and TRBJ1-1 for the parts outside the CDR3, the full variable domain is GAGVSQSPSNKVTEKGKDVELRCDPISGHTALYWYRQSLGQGLEFLIYFQGNSAPDKSGLPSDRFSAERTGGSVSTLTIQRTQQEDSAVYLCASSLARTGLNTEAFFGQGTRLTVV.

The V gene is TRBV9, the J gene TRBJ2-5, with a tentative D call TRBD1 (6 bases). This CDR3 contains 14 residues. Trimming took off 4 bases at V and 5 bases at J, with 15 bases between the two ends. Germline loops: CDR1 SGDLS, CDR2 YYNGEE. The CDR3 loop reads CASSLQQGRETQYF. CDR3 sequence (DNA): TGTGCCAGCAGCCTCCAACAGGGACGGGAGACCCAGTACTTC.

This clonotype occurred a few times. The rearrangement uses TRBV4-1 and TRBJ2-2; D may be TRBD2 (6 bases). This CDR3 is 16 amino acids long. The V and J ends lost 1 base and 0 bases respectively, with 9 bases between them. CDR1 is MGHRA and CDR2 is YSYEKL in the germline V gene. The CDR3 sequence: CASSQAAGPNTGELFF. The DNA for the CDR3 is TGCGCCAGCAGCCAAGCAGCGGGTCCGAACACCGGGGAGCTGTTTTTT.

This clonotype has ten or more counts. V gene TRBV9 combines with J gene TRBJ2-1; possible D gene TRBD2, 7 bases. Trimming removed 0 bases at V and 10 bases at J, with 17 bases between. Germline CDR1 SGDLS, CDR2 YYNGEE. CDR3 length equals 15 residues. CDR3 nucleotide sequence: TGTGCCAGCAGCGTAGCGGGGGGCATTTTTTTCGAGCAGTTCTTC. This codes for CASSVAGGIFFEQFF.

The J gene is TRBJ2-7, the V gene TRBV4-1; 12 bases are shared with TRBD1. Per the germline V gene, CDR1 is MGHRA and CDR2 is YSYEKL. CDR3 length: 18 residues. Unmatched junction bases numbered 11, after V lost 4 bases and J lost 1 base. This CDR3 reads CASSLRDRGHLNSYEQYF. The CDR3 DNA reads TGCGCCAGCAGCCTCCGGGACAGGGGGCATTTGAATTCCTACGAGCAGTACTTC.

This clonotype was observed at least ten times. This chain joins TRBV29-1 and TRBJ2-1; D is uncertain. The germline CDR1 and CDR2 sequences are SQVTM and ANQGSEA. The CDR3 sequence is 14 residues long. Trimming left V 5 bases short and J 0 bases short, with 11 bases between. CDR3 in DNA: TGCAGCGTTACCGAAGTGAGCTCCTACAATGAGCAGTTCTTC. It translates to CSVTEVSSYNEQFF.

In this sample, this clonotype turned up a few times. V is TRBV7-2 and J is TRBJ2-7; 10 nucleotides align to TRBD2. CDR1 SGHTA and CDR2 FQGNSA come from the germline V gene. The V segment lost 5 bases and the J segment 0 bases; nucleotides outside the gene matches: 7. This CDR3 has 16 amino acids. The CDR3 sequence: CASSEIAGGFSYEQYF. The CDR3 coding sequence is TGTGCCAGCAGCGAAATAGCGGGGGGCTTCTCCTACGAGCAGTACTTC. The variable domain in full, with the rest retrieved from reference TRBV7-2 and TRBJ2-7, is GAGVSQSPSNKVTEKGKDVELRCDPISGHTALYWYRQSLGQGLEFLIYFQGNSAPDKSGLPSDRFSAERTGGSVSTLTIQRTQQEDSAVYLCASSEIAGGFSYEQYFGPGTRLTVT.

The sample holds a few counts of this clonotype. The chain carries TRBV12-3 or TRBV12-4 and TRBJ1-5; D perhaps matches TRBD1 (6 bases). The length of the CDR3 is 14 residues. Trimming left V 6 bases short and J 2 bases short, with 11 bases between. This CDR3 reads CASSTGIGNQPQHF. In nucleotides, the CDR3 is TGTGCCAGCAGCACAGGGATCGGCAATCAGCCCCAGCATTTT.

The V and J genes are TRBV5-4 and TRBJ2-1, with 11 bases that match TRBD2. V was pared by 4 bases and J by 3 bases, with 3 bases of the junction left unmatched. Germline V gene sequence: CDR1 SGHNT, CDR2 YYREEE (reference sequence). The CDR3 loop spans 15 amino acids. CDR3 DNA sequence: TGTGCCAGCAGCAGCCTAGCGGGGGGCTACAATGAGCAGTTCTTC. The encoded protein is CASSSLAGGYNEQFF.

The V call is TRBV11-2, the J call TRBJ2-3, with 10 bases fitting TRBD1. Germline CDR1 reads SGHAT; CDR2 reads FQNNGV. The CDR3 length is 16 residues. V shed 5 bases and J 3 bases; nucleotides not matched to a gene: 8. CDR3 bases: TGTGCCAGCAGCCGTACTGGGACAGGGGTGACAGATACGCAGTATTTT. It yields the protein CASSRTGTGVTDTQYF.

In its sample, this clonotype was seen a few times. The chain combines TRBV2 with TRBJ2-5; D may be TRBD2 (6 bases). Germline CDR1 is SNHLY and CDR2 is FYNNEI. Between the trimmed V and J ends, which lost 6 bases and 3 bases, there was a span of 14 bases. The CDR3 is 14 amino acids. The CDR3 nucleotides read TGTGCCAGCAGGGGGACTTCCCAGGAAGAGACCCAGTACTTC. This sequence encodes CASRGTSQEETQYF.

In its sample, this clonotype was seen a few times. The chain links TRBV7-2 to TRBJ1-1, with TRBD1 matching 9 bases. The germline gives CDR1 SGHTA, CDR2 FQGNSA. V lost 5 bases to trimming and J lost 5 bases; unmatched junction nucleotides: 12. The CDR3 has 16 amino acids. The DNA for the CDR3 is TGTGCCAGCAGCCTCACCCCCGGGACAGGGTGGACTGAAGCTTTCTTT. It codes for CASSLTPGTGWTEAFF.

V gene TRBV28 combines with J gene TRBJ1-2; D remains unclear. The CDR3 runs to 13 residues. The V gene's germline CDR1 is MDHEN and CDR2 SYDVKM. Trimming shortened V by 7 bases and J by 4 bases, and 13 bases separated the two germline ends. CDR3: CASIVTGSYGYTF. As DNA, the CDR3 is TGTGCCAGCATCGTGACGGGTTCCTATGGCTACACCTTC.